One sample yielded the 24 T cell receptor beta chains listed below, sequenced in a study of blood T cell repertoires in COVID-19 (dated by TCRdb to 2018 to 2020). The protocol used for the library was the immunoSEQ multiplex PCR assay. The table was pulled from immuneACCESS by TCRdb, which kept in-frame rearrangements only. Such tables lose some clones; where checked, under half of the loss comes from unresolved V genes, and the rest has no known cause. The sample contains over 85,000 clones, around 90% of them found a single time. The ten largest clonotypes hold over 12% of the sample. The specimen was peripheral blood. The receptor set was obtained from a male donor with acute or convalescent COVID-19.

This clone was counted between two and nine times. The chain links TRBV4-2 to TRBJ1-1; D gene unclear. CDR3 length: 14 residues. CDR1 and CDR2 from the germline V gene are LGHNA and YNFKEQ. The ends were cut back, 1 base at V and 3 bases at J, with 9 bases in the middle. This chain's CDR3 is CASSQADKDTEAFF. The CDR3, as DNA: TGTGCCAGCAGCCAAGCCGACAAAGACACTGAAGCTTTCTTT.

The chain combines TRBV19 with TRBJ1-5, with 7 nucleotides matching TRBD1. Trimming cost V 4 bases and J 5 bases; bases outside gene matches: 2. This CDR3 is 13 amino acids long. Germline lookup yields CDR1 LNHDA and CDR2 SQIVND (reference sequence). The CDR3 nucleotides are TGTGCCAGTAGTAAGGGGGCCTATCAGCCCCAGCATTTT. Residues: CASSKGAYQPQHF.

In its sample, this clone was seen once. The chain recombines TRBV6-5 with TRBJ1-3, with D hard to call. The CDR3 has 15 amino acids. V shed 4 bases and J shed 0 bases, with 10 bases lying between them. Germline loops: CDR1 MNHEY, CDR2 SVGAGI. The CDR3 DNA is TGTGCCAGCAGTTCGACATTGAGCTCTGGAAACACCATATATTTT. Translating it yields CASSSTLSSGNTIYF.

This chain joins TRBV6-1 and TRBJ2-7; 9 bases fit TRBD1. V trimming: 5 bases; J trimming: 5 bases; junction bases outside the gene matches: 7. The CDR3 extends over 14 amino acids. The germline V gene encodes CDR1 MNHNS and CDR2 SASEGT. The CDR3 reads CASSLGQGENEQYF. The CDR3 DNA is TGTGCCAGCAGTTTGGGACAGGGTGAAAACGAGCAGTACTTC.

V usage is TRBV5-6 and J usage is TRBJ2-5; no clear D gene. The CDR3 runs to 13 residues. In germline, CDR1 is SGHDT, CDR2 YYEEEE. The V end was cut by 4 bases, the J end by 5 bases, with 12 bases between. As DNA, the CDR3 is TGTGCCAGCAGCACCAGTACCTGGGAGACCCAGTACTTC. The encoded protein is CASSTSTWETQYF.

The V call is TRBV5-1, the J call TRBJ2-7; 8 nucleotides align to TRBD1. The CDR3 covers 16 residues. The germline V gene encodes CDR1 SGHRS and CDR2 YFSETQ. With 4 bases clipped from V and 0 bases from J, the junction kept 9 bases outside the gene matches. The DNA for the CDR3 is TGCGCCAGCAGCCATAGGACAGGGACCGGCTCCTACGAGCAGTACTTC. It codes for CASSHRTGTGSYEQYF.

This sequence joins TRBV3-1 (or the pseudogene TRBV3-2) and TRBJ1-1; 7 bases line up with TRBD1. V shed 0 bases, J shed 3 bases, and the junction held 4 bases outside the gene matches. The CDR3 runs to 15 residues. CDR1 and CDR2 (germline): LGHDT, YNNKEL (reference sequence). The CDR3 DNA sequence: TGTGCCAGCAGCCAAGAGGACACAGGGGACACTGAAGCTTTCTTT. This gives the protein CASSQEDTGDTEAFF.

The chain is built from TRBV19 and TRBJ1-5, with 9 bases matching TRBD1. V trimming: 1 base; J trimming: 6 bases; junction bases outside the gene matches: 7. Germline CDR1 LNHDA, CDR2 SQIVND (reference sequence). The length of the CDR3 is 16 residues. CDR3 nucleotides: TGTGCCAGTAGTATAGCCCCAGGGGGACAGGGTCAGCCCCAGCATTTT. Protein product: CASSIAPGGQGQPQHF.

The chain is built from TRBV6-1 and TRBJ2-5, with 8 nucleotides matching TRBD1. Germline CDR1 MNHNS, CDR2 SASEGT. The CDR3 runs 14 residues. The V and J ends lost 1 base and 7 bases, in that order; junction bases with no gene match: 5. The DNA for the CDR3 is TGTGCCAGCAGTGAAGTTGGACAGGGTGGGACCCAGTACTTC. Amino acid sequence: CASSEVGQGGTQYF.

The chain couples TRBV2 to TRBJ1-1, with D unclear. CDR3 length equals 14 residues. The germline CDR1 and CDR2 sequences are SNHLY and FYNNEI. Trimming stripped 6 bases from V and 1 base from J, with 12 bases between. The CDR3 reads CASSKDGENTEAFF. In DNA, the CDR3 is TGTGCCAGCAGCAAAGACGGGGAGAACACTGAAGCTTTCTTT.

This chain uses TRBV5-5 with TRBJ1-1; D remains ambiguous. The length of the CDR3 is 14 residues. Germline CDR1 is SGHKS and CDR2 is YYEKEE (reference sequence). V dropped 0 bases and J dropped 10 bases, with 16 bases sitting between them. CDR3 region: CASSLGGSHRLAFF. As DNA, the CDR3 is TGTGCCAGCAGCTTGGGAGGATCTCATAGGCTAGCTTTCTTT.

The CDR3 region is CATRGTDTQYF. CDR3 bases: TGTGCCACGAGGGGGACAGATACGCAGTATTTT. The chain has TRBV18 and TRBJ2-3; a possible D gene is TRBD1 (6 bases). The germline CDR1 and CDR2 sequences are KGHSH and LQKENI. V lost 10 bases and J 3 bases, leaving 8 bases between the germline ends. The CDR3 totals 11 residues.

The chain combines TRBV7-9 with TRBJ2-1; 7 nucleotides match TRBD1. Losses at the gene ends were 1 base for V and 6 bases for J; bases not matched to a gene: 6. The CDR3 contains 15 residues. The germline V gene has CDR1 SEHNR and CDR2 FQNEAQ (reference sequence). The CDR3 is CASSLGQGKGNEQFF. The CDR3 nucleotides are TGTGCCAGCAGCTTAGGACAGGGAAAGGGCAATGAGCAGTTCTTC. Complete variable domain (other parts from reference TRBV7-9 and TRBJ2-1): DTGVSQNPRHKITKRGQNVTFRCDPISEHNRLYWYRQTLGQGPEFLTYFQNEAQLEKSRLLSDRFSAERPKGSFSTLEIQRTEQGDSAMYLCASSLGQGKGNEQFFGPGTRLTVL.

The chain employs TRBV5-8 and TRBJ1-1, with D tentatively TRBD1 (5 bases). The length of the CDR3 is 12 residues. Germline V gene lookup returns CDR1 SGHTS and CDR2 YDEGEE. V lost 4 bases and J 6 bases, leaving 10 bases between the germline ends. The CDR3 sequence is CASSPLTAEAFF. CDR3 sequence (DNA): TGTGCCAGCAGCCCCTTGACAGCTGAAGCTTTCTTT.

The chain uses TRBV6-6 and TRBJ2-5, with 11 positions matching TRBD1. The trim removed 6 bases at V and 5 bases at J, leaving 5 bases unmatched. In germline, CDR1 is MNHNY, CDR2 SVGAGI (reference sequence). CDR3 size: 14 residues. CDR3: CASRSGTGGETQYF. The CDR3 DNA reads TGTGCCAGCAGGTCCGGGACAGGGGGTGAGACCCAGTACTTC.

CDR3 sequence: CASSPETGTLNAEQYF. Here the CDR3 DNA reads TGTGCCAGCAGCCCAGAAACCGGGACATTAAACGCCGAGCAGTACTTC. The chain is built from TRBV3-1 (or the pseudogene TRBV3-2) and TRBJ2-7; D is possibly TRBD1 (6 bases). The CDR3 consists of 16 residues. The germline CDR1 and CDR2 sequences are LGHDT and YNNKEL (reference sequence). V gave up 4 bases and J gave up 6 bases, with 22 bases separating them.

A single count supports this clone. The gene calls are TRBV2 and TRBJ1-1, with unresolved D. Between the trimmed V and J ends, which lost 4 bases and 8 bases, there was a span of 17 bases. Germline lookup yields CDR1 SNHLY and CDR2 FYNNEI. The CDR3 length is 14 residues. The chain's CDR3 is CASSVLVGQEEAFF. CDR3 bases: TGTGCCAGCAGTGTTTTGGTGGGCCAAGAAGAAGCTTTCTTT.

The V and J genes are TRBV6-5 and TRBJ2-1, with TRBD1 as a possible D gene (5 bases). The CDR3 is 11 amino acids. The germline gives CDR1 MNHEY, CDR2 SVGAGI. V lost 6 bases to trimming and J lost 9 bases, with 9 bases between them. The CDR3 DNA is TGTGCCAGCAGCCAGGGAAGTGAGCAGTTCTTC. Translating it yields CASSQGSEQFF.

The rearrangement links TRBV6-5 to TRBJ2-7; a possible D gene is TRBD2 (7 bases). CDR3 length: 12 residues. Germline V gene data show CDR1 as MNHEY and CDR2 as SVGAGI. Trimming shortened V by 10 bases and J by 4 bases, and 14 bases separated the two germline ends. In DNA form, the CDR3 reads TGTGCCATCTCGGGGGGCCGGTACGAGCAGTACTTC. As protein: CAISGGRYEQYF.

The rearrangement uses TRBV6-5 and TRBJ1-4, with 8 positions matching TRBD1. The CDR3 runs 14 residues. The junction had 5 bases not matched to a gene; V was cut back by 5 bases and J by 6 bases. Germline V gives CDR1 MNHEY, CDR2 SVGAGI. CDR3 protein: CASSPGGADEKLFF. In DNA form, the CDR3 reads TGTGCCAGCAGTCCAGGGGGCGCGGATGAAAAACTGTTTTTT.

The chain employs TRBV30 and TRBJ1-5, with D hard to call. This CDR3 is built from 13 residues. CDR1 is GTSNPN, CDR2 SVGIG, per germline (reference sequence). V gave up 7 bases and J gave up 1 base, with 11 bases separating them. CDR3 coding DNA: TGTGCCTATGCGGGCTCCAGCAATCAGCCCCAGCATTTT. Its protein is CAYAGSSNQPQHF.

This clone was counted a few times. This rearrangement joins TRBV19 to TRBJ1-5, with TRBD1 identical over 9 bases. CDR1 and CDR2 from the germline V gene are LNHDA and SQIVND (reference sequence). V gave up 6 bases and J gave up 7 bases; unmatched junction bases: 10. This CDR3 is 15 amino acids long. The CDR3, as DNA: TGTGCCAGTAGCACGACAGGGGGGGGAGGCCAGCCCCAGCATTTT. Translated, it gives CASSTTGGGGQPQHF.

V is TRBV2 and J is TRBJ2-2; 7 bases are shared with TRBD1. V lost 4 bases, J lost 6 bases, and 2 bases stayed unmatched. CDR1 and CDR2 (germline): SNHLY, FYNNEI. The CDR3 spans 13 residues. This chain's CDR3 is CASSGQGAGELFF. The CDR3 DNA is TGTGCCAGCAGTGGACAGGGCGCCGGGGAGCTGTTTTTT.

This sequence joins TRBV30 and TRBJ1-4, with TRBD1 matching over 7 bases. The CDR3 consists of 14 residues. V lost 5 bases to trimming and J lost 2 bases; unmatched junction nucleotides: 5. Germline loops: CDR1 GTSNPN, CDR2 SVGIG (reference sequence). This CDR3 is CAWGRGSTNEKLFF. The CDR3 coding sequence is TGTGCCTGGGGCAGGGGGTCGACTAATGAAAAACTGTTTTTT.